This T cell receptor (beta chain) was identified in a study of blood T cells in healthy people across ages. Across the study: Template switching picked up about one barcoded beta molecule for each two T cells.

A second PCR of 7 to 11 cycles used a sample-barcoded 5' primer and a J-beta primer mix. TCRdb reprocessed the 5' RACE reads with MiXCR, giving one entry per CDR3 protein. The repertoire has about 650,000 distinct CDR3 sequences, about 32% of them found once; the top ten carry over 15%. This clonotype occurred many times. Its antigen is unidentified. Study observations and caveats: Estimates drawn from one million T cells were deemed to understate diversity. Percentage of naive T cells showed a strong correlation with TCR beta diversity.

The sequence was obtained from a woman of 80 years or more in good health. Sequenced input: blood.

The CDR3 region has the DNA TGTGCCAGCAGCCGGGACAGGGAAGCCTATGGCTACACCTTC. It specifies CASSRDREAYGYTF. This chain joins TRBV2 and TRBJ1-2; TRBD1 agrees at 9 bases. The V segment lost 6 bases and the J segment 4 bases; nucleotides outside the gene matches: 6. This CDR3 region has 14 residues. Germline V gives CDR1 SNHLY, CDR2 FYNNEI.